Following are 18 T cell receptor beta chains from one sample sequenced in a study of blood T cell repertoires in COVID-19. The method was immunoSEQ multiplex PCR; TCRdb's version includes in-frame clones alone and lacks a portion of them. The sample lists approximately 90,000 clones, roughly 88% occurring once. Material for sequencing was peripheral blood. These receptors came from a woman aged 80 or over with active or convalescent COVID-19.

This chain connects TRBV20-1 to TRBJ2-1; the match to TRBD1 covers 8 bases. Germline-derived CDR1 and CDR2 are DFQATT and SNEGSKA (reference sequence). The V segment lost 1 base and the J segment 12 bases; nucleotides outside the gene matches: 2. The CDR3 covers 11 residues. The CDR3 region has the DNA TGCAGTGCTAGAGTAGGGACAGGGCAGTTCTTC. Amino acids: CSARVGTGQFF.

A few counts support this clone. V gene TRBV5-1 combines with J gene TRBJ2-1, with D possibly matching TRBD1 (6 bases). From germline, CDR1 is SGHRS and CDR2 YFSETQ. Trimming took off 4 bases at V and 1 base at J, with 12 bases between the two ends. This CDR3 contains 15 residues. CDR3 coding DNA: TGCGCCAGCAGCGACCCAGGGGAGTCCTACAATGAGCAGTTCTTC. Translating it yields CASSDPGESYNEQFF. Full variable domain (missing parts from reference TRBV5-1 and TRBJ2-1): KAGVTQTPRYLIKTRGQQVTLSCSPISGHRSVSWYQQTPGQGLQFLFEYFSETQRNKGNFPGRFSGRQFSNSRSEMNVSTLELGDSALYLCASSDPGESYNEQFFGPGTRLTVL.

The rearrangement uses TRBV3-1 (or the pseudogene TRBV3-2) and TRBJ2-3; tentative D call: TRBD1 (6 bases). There are 13 residues in the CDR3. CDR1 is LGHDT and CDR2 is YNNKEL in the germline V gene (reference sequence). V lost 1 base and J lost 5, with 7 bases in between. As DNA, the CDR3 is TGTGCCAGCAGCCAAGTGGGACAAGATACGCAGTATTTT. Its translation is CASSQVGQDTQYF.

This sequence joins TRBV28 and TRBJ1-2; 9 bases are a match to TRBD1. Trimming removed 2 bases from V and 8 bases from J; junction bases left unmatched: 9. Germline values: CDR1 MDHEN, CDR2 SYDVKM. CDR3 size: 15 residues. The CDR3 reads CASSLGGQGMQGYTF. CDR3 DNA: TGTGCCAGCAGTTTAGGGGGACAGGGAATGCAGGGCTACACCTTC.

The rearrangement uses TRBV6-1 and TRBJ2-7; TRBD1 matches at 7 bases. Germline trimming cut 3 bases from V and 5 bases from J; bases unmatched to any gene: 7. The CDR3 is 14 amino acids. Germline loops: CDR1 MNHNS, CDR2 SASEGT. This chain's CDR3 is CASSEGQGVNEQYF. Written as DNA, the CDR3 is TGTGCCAGCAGTGAGGGGCAGGGGGTAAACGAGCAGTACTTC.

The chain employs TRBV18 and TRBJ2-7; 9 bases agree with TRBD2. The CDR3 is 15 amino acids. V lost 3 bases and J lost 0; bases outside the gene matches: 3. The germline gives CDR1 KGHSH, CDR2 LQKENI. CDR3: CASSPVSGSSYEQYF. The CDR3 nucleotides are TGTGCCAGCTCACCGGTTAGCGGGAGCTCCTACGAGCAGTACTTC.

This clone was recorded a few times. This chain joins TRBV2 and TRBJ1-2; a possible D gene is TRBD1 (5 bases). Germline V gene lookup returns CDR1 SNHLY and CDR2 FYNNEI. Trimming stripped 2 bases from V and 6 bases from J, with 13 bases between. The CDR3 is 14 amino acids. CDR3 sequence reads: CASSEWWGSDGYTF. In DNA, the CDR3 is TGTGCCAGCAGTGAATGGTGGGGCTCCGATGGCTACACCTTC.

The chain combines TRBV24-1 with TRBJ2-1; 10 bases match TRBD2. The CDR3 contains 16 residues. The V and J ends lost 4 bases and 3 bases, in that order; junction bases with no gene match: 5. The V gene's germline CDR1 is KGHDR and CDR2 SFDVKD. The CDR3 DNA follows: TGTGCCACCAGTGAATCTCCTAGCGGGGGCTACAATGAGCAGTTCTTC. The encoded protein is CATSESPSGGYNEQFF.

The chain couples TRBV6-6 to TRBJ2-5; 12 bases align to TRBD2. V was clipped by 7 bases and J by 7 bases; unmatched bases: 13. Germline loops: CDR1 MNHNY, CDR2 SVGAGI (reference sequence). This CDR3 has 16 amino acids. The DNA of the CDR3 is TGTGCCAGCACCCAGGTCGCTAGCGGGGGGGCCGGGACCCAGTACTTC. This translates into CASTQVASGGAGTQYF.

This chain uses TRBV19 with TRBJ1-2; 8 bases align to TRBD1. After removal of 5 bases from V and 4 bases from J, the junction contained 6 bases not matched to a gene. Germline V CDR1 and CDR2: LNHDA, SQIVND (reference sequence). This CDR3 is 14 amino acids long. The CDR3 loop reads CASSPLTGAYGYTF. The CDR3 region has the DNA TGTGCCAGTAGTCCCTTGACAGGGGCCTATGGCTACACCTTC.

Regarding this clone: At one end, the junction sequence differs from germline, possibly due to a read error. CDR3 region: CASSPGLAGDEQYF. The CDR3 DNA follows: TGTGCTAGCAGCCCGGGACTAGCGGGAGACGAGCAGTACTTC. V gene TRBV7-7 combines with J gene TRBJ2-7; 14 bases map to TRBD2. Germline CDR1 and CDR2: SSHAT and FNYEAQ (reference sequence). The CDR3 is 14 amino acids.

The table lists this clone with a count of one. This chain joins TRBV11-2 and TRBJ1-3; D remains ambiguous. V lost 2 bases and J 4 bases, leaving 3 bases between the germline ends. Germline V CDR1 and CDR2: SGHAT, FQNNGV. This CDR3 spans 12 amino acids. CDR3 amino acids: CASSLQGNTIYF. CDR3 nucleotides: TGTGCCAGCAGCTTACAAGGAAACACCATATATTTT.

The chain combines TRBV29-1 with TRBJ2-3, with 10 bases aligning to TRBD1. The CDR3 is 18 residues long. V shed 1 base and J 0 bases; nucleotides not matched to a gene: 10. Germline loops: CDR1 SQVTM, CDR2 ANQGSEA. The CDR3 bases are TGCAGCGTTGAAGGTGTGTTGACAGGGGGCACAAGCACAGATACGCAGTATTTT. Amino acid sequence: CSVEGVLTGGTSTDTQYF.

The chain uses TRBV29-1 and TRBJ1-1; D gene unclear. The V and J ends lost 5 bases and 0 bases respectively, with 13 bases between them. This CDR3 comprises 14 residues. CDR1 and CDR2 (germline): SQVTM, ANQGSEA. CDR3 sequence: CSVTRQSLNTEAFF. The DNA of the CDR3 is TGCAGCGTTACCAGGCAGAGTTTGAACACTGAAGCTTTCTTT.

This clone occurred once. This rearrangement joins TRBV5-5 to TRBJ1-1, with 8 bases fitting TRBD1. Germline CDR1 reads SGHKS; CDR2 reads YYEKEE (reference sequence). The V segment lost 2 bases and the J segment 2 bases; nucleotides outside the gene matches: 8. This CDR3 is 16 amino acids long. The CDR3 sequence is CASSFGTGVTNTEAFF. CDR3 sequence (DNA): TGTGCCAGCAGCTTTGGGACAGGCGTTACTAACACTGAAGCTTTCTTT.

This clone was counted once. The chain has TRBV30 and TRBJ1-6; D is unresolved. The V gene lost 2 bases and the J gene lost 2 bases, with 7 bases spanning the gap. Germline CDR1 is GTSNPN and CDR2 is SVGIG (reference sequence). The CDR3 totals 14 residues. CDR3 coding DNA: TGTGCCTGGAGTCGAGCAACCTATAATTCACCCCTCCACTTT. The encoded protein is CAWSRATYNSPLHF.

The rearrangement links TRBV28 to TRBJ1-5; D call uncertain. Germline CDR1 is MDHEN and CDR2 is SYDVKM. Trimming left V 7 bases short and J 4 bases short, with 20 bases between. The CDR3 has 16 residues. The CDR3 reads CASTPTALKRNQPQHF. CDR3 DNA: TGTGCCAGCACCCCAACTGCACTTAAGAGAAATCAGCCCCAGCATTTT.

The gene calls are TRBV5-1 and TRBJ1-2, with a tentative D call TRBD1 (6 bases). The CDR3 loop spans 14 amino acids. V was shortened by 0 bases and J by 3 bases, with 9 bases between the two germline ends. Germline V gives CDR1 SGHRS, CDR2 YFSETQ. CDR3 loop: CASSLAAGDYGYTF. In nucleotides, the CDR3 is TGCGCCAGCAGCTTGGCCGCAGGGGACTATGGCTACACCTTC.